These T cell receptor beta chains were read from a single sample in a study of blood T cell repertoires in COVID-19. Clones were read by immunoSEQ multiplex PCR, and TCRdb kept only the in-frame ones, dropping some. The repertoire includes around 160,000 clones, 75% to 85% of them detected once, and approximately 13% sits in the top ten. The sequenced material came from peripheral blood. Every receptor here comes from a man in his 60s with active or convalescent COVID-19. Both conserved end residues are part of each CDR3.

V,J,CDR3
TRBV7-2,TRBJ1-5,CASSLDRGGGQPQHF
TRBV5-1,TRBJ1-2,CASSFGQYPGYTF
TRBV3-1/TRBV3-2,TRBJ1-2,CASYTQGGYGYTF
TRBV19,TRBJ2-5,CASSHGTSGKATQYF
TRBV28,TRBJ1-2,CASRGRGGYTF
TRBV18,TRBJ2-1,CASSPRGSEQFF
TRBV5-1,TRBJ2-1,CASSRGTGGNEQFF
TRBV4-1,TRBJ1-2,CASSQEGTGSNYGYTF
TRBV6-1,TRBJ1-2,CASSEAPENYGYTF
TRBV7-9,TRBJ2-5,CASSLIGQETQYF
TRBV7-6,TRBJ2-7,CASSLAGTGANEQYF
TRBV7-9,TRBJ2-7,CASSFPGGEQYF
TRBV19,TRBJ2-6,CASIIIRRGQVTSGANVLTF
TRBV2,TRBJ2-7,CASSEGSSAQYF
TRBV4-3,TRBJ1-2,CASSQVRGRGYTF
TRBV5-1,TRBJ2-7,CASSFTGDSEQYF
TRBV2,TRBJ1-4,CASSFPGQTGTNEKLFF
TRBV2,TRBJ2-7,CASSSDRAISYEQYF
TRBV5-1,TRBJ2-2,CASSPGDRNTGELFF
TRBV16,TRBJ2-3,CASSPRLADTDTQYF
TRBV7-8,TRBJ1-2,CASSSGQGKCIW
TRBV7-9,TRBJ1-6,CASSPTTGTGGSPLHF
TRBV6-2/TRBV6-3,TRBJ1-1,CASSYDRGRTEAFF
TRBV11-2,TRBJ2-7,CASSPGQGAIEQYF
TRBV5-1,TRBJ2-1,CASSLAGGSSDEQFF
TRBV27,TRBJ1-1,CARSINTEAFF
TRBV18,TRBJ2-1,CASSPRTGSAYNEQFF
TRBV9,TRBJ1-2,CASSAPPGLSLYGYTF
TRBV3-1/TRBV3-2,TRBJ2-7,CASSPTSNEQYF
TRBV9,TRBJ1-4,CASSPAPNIGNEKLFF
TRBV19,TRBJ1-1,CASTPLGGPRMGTEAFF
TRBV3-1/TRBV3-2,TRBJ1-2,CASSQATNYGYTF
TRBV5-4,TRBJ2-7,CASSTKRDRAYEQYF
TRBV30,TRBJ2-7,CAWRVDRGAYEQYF
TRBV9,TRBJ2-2,CASSVLGGTGELFF
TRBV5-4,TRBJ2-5,CASSLVQRQETQYF
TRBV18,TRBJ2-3,CASSLTGTDTQYF
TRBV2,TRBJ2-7,CASSEGTGHPYEQYF
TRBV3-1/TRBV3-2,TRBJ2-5,CASSPLAGDGQETQYF
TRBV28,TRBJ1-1,CASRGTLPNTEAFF
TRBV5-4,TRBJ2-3,CATWGSGSRDTQYF
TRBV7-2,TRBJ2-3,CASSLGWRDSTQYF
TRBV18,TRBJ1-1,CASSPITGGITFF
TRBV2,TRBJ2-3,CASSALAGGTDTQYF
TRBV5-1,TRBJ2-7,CASYPGDRAYEQYF
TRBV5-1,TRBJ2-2,CASSPSGGNTGELFF
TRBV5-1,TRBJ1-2,CASSLDPTGGNYGYTF
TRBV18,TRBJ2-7,CASSTGLAAYEQYF
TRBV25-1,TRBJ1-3,CASRATYFGNTIYF
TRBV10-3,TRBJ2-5,CASPTSGGETQYF
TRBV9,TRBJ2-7,CASSEGGQATYEQYF
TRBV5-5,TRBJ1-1,CASSPEGDTEAFF
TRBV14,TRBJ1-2,CASSQTTASGYTF
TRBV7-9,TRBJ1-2,CASSLTGQINYGYTF
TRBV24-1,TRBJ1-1,CATSRDHNTEAFF
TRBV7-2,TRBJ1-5,CASSLNFQRTQHF
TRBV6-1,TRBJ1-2,CASSDRGYHGYTF
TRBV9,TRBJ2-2,CASSSFGRLFF
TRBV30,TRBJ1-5,CAWSKDSDQPQHF